Shown below are 28 T cell receptor beta chains from a single sample sequenced in a study of T cell clonality in common variable immunodeficiency. Overall study results and limits: Common variable immunodeficiency TCR beta sequences reportedly had fewer deletions and N-nucleotide insertions.

These receptors have no identified antigens. Some clones are missing from TCRdb's copy, which holds only in-frame ones; the method was immunoSEQ multiplex PCR. The table lists about 20,000 clones, with no singletons. Material for sequencing was peripheral blood mononuclear cells. These receptors all come from a human donor with common variable immunodeficiency.

This clone was counted ten times or more. The read comes to an end 3 residues before the CDR3 does, leaving the germline J gene to fill in the end. The rearrangement joins TRBV29-1 to TRBJ2-1; the D gene is possibly TRBD2 (7 bases). V gave up 3 bases and J gave up 8 bases, with 17 bases separating them. Germline V gene data show CDR1 as SQVTM and CDR2 as ANQGSEA. The CDR3 spans 14 residues. The covered CDR3 bases are TGCAGCGTTGATCGTGGGGGGGCATTTGATGAG. Its protein is CSVDRGGAFDE. The full CDR3 is CSVDRGGAFDEQFF.

In its sample, this clone was seen a few times. The read ends 3 residues early relative to the CDR3; the germline J gene fills the gap. The chain joins TRBV18 to TRBJ2-1, with D possibly TRBD2 on 6 matching bases. This CDR3 comprises 17 residues. From germline, CDR1 is KGHSH and CDR2 LQKENI. V was pared by 4 bases and J by 5 bases, with 21 bases between. Here the CDR3 reads CASSLFTSPIGDNEQFF. CDR3 bases read: TGTGCCAGCTCACTATTTACTAGCCCCATTGGGGACAATGAG. Full variable domain (missing parts from reference TRBV18 and TRBJ2-1): NAGVMQNPRHLVRRRGQEARLRCSPMKGHSHVYWYRQLPEEGLKFMVYLQKENIIDESGMPKERFSAEFPKEGPSILRIQQVVRGDSAAYFCASSLFTSPIGDNEQFFGPGTRLTVL.

A word on this clone: Coverage ceases 3 residues before the CDR3 finishes, and the germline J gene fills in the end. The chain has TRBV6-2 or TRBV6-3 and TRBJ1-1; D remains unclear. This CDR3 is built from 15 residues. Germline CDR1 and CDR2: MNHEY and SVGEGT. V lost 0 bases to trimming and J lost 0 bases, with 8 bases between them. The CDR3 reads CASSYSEQMNTEAFF. The CDR3 bases that were read are TGTGCCAGCAGTTACTCGGAACAGATGAACACTGAA.

Points on this clone: The DNA ends 3 residues before the CDR3 does, and the rest of the CDR3 is filled in from the germline J gene. This rearrangement joins TRBV6-4 to TRBJ2-3, with unresolved D. Trimming stripped 4 bases from V and 4 bases from J, with 12 bases between. The CDR3 loop spans 14 amino acids. CDR1 is MRHNA, CDR2 SNTAGT, per germline. CDR3 bases read: TGTGCCAGCAGTGCCATCTCCGGGTCAGATACG. This sequence encodes CASSAISGSDT. The entire CDR3 sequence reads CASSAISGSDTQYF.

Worth noting for this clone: Read sequence stops 3 residues before the CDR3 end, and the germline J gene provides the missing end. This sequence joins TRBV18 and TRBJ2-7; 11 positions match TRBD1. V lost 3 bases and J lost 0; bases outside the gene matches: 10. The CDR3 extends over 18 amino acids. Germline CDR1 and CDR2: KGHSH and LQKENI. Incomplete CDR3 DNA: TGTGCCAGCTCACCCTACCCAGGGACAGGGGGGACCTCCTACGAG. Its protein is CASSPYPGTGGTSYE. The whole CDR3 protein is CASSPYPGTGGTSYEQYF.

The table lists this clone with a few counts. From the germline J gene comes the end of the CDR3, since the read stops 3 residues before it. The chain is built from TRBV2 and TRBJ1-1, with a tentative D call TRBD1 (5 bases). The germline CDR1 and CDR2 sequences are SNHLY and FYNNEI. This CDR3 is 13 amino acids long. CDR3 sequence reads: CASSREGAGTAFF. Partial CDR3 DNA: TGTGCCAGCAGTCGCGAAGGGGCGGGGACG.

This clone was found a few times. The read is 3 residues too short to cover the CDR3 end, so that end is filled in from the germline J gene. This chain joins TRBV7-9 and TRBJ2-1; 7 bases fit TRBD1. J lost 6 bases, V lost 7 bases, and 3 bases had no gene match. CDR3 size: 12 residues. In germline, CDR1 is SEHNR, CDR2 FQNEAQ (reference sequence). Partial CDR3 DNA: TGTGCCAGCATGGCAGGGGGCAATGAG. Translating it yields CASMAGGNE. The CDR3 in its entirety is CASMAGGNEQFF.

On this clone: The read terminates 3 residues ahead of where the CDR3 ends, so the germline J gene completes it. The chain recombines TRBV7-9 with TRBJ2-7; 11 bases are a match to TRBD1. The trim removed 4 bases at V and 3 bases at J, leaving 5 bases unmatched. In germline, CDR1 is SEHNR, CDR2 FQNEAQ (reference sequence). The CDR3 loop spans 15 amino acids. The CDR3 protein is CASSYGQGASYEQYF. CDR3 DNA, as far as it was read: TGTGCCAGCAGCTACGGACAGGGGGCTAGCTACGAG. The whole variable domain, remainder taken from reference TRBV7-9 and TRBJ2-7, is DTGVSQNPRHKITKRGQNVTFRCDPISEHNRLYWYRQTLGQGPEFLTYFQNEAQLEKSRLLSDRFSAERPKGSFSTLEIQRTEQGDSAMYLCASSYGQGASYEQYFGPGTRLTVT.

This clone is medium-sized within its sample. The missing CDR3 end, 3 residues past where the read stops, is filled in from the germline J gene. This chain links TRBV3-1 (or the pseudogene TRBV3-2) with TRBJ2-7; D unresolved. Trimming cost V 4 bases and J 1 base, with 2 bases left between them. Germline values: CDR1 LGHDT, CDR2 YNNKEL (reference sequence). CDR3 size: 11 residues. CDR3 DNA (partial): TGTGCCAGCAGCCTATCCTACGAG. It translates to CASSLSYE. The entire CDR3 is CASSLSYEQYF.

On this clone itself: Coverage ceases 3 residues before the CDR3 finishes, and the germline J gene fills in the end. The chain recombines TRBV30 with TRBJ2-1; a possible D gene is TRBD2 (7 bases). The V gene lost 0 bases and the J gene lost 9 bases, with 12 bases spanning the gap. The germline V gene has CDR1 GTSNPN and CDR2 SVGIG (reference sequence). CDR3 length equals 13 residues. The CDR3 reads CAWSVSGGTEQFF. The CDR3 DNA, read in part, is TGTGCCTGGAGTGTATCGGGGGGCACTGAG.

Sample share makes this clone medium-sized. The read stops 3 residues short of the end of the CDR3; the missing end is completed from the germline J gene. This sequence joins TRBV4-2 and TRBJ2-4; 11 bases map to TRBD2. The CDR3 totals 17 residues. The V gene end was trimmed by 0 bases and the J gene end by 7 bases; junction bases not matched to a gene: 8. CDR1 is LGHNA, CDR2 YNFKEQ, per germline. The CDR3 DNA, read in part, is TGTGCCAGCAGCCAAGAATTAGCGGGGGGGCTCCGGAACATT. Amino acids: CASSQELAGGLRNI. The entire CDR3 reads CASSQELAGGLRNIQYF.

This clone was seen at least ten times. The missing CDR3 end, 3 residues past where the read stops, is filled in from the germline J gene. This chain uses TRBV18 with TRBJ2-1, with D perhaps TRBD1 (5 bases). Trimming removed 3 bases from V and 8 bases from J, with 14 bases in between. CDR3 length: 14 residues. Germline-derived CDR1 and CDR2 are KGHSH and LQKENI. The sequenced CDR3 bases are TGTGCCAGCTCACCTGGTCAGGGTATCCATGAG. Translation: CASSPGQGIHE. From start to end, the CDR3 is CASSPGQGIHEQFF.

This clone was found a few times. CDR3 in amino acids: CASSPVREYEQYF. The covered CDR3 bases are TGTGCCAGCTCACCAGTCAGGGAGTACGAG. This sequence joins TRBV18 and TRBJ2-7; either TRBD1 or TRBD2 may supply D (5 bases each). The DNA ends 3 residues before the CDR3 does, and the rest of the CDR3 is filled in from the germline J gene. The germline V gene encodes CDR1 KGHSH and CDR2 LQKENI. V was trimmed by 2 bases and J by 4 bases, leaving 9 bases between them. This CDR3 has 13 amino acids.

With respect to this clone: The CDR3 goes on 3 residues after the read ends, and that part is filled in from the germline J gene. The chain joins TRBV7-2 to TRBJ2-3; D uncertain. The CDR3 runs 14 residues. Germline-derived CDR1 and CDR2 are SGHTA and FQGNSA. Trimming took off 1 base at V and 1 base at J, with 6 bases between the two ends. CDR3 in amino acids: CASSLVTGTDTQYF. CDR3 DNA, as far as it was read: TGTGCCAGCAGCTTAGTTACAGGCACAGATACG.

As regards this clone: Read data end 3 residues before the CDR3 end; the end is taken from the germline J gene. J is TRBJ2-3 and V is TRBV18, with D hard to call. V was pared by 6 bases and J by 0 bases, with 16 bases between. This CDR3 region has 16 residues. Germline values: CDR1 KGHSH, CDR2 LQKENI. Partial CDR3 DNA: TGTGCCAGCTCCGCCACTTTCGTACCGAGCACAGATACG. Translation: CASSATFVPSTDT. The full CDR3 reads CASSATFVPSTDTQYF.

Note on this clone: The read stops 3 residues short of the end of the CDR3; the missing end is completed from the germline J gene. The genes are TRBV19 and TRBJ1-4, with TRBD1 matching 7 bases. CDR1 and CDR2 (germline): LNHDA, SQIVND (reference sequence). The junction had 6 bases not matched to a gene; V was cut back by 3 bases and J by 5 bases. This CDR3 region has 15 residues. CDR3 region: CASSMNSRGNEKLFF. CDR3 DNA (partial): TGTGCCAGTAGTATGAATAGCAGGGGGAATGAAAAA. The whole variable domain, remainder taken from reference TRBV19 and TRBJ1-4, is DGGITQSPKYLFRKEGQNVTLSCEQNLNHDAMYWYRQDPGQGLRLIYYSQIVNDFQKGDIAEGYSVSREKKESFPLTVTSAQKNPTAFYLCASSMNSRGNEKLFFGSGTQLSVL.

This clone was detected only a few times. The CDR3 extends 3 residues past the end of the read, so its final part is completed from the germline J gene. This chain joins TRBV7-9 and TRBJ2-1, with 12 bases that match TRBD2. The CDR3 covers 15 residues. CDR1 is SEHNR and CDR2 is FQNEAQ in the germline V gene (reference sequence). The V segment lost 4 bases and the J segment 8 bases; nucleotides outside the gene matches: 6. The chain's CDR3 is CASSSSGRAKHEQFF. The CDR3 bases that were read are TGTGCCAGCAGCTCTAGCGGGAGGGCCAAGCATGAG.

Note on this clone: The read finishes 3 residues shy of the CDR3 end, and the germline J gene is used to complete it. This chain joins TRBV7-2 and TRBJ2-1; a weak D match, TRBD1 (5 bases). Germline CDR1 is SGHTA and CDR2 is FQGNSA. V lost 5 bases and J lost 3, with 8 bases in between. The length of the CDR3 is 13 residues. The CDR3 DNA, read in part, is TGTGCCAGCAGCCGACAGTACTACAATGAG. Translating gives CASSRQYYNE. The full-length CDR3 reads as CASSRQYYNEQFF.

This clone was picked up a small number of times. The read terminates 3 residues ahead of where the CDR3 ends, so the germline J gene completes it. The rearrangement uses TRBV18 and TRBJ2-7; TRBD2 matches at 15 bases. The CDR3 sequence is 17 residues long. Germline CDR1 KGHSH, CDR2 LQKENI. With 3 bases clipped from V and 6 bases from J, the junction kept 9 bases outside the gene matches. The CDR3 sequence is CASSPEGTSGGSTEQYF. CDR3 DNA, as far as it was read: TGTGCCAGCTCACCTGAGGGGACTAGCGGGGGGAGTACCGAG.

With respect to this clone: The read is 3 residues too short to cover the CDR3 end, so that end is filled in from the germline J gene. The genes are TRBV19 and TRBJ1-2; possibly TRBD1 for D (6 bases). Per the germline V gene, CDR1 is LNHDA and CDR2 is SQIVND (reference sequence). V was shortened by 4 bases and J by 4 bases, with 13 bases between the two germline ends. The CDR3 has 14 amino acids. The sequenced CDR3 bases are TGTGCCAGTAGTACGGGACAATCAAGCTATGGC. Translated, it gives CASSTGQSSYG. The CDR3 in full is CASSTGQSSYGYTF. Based on the CDR3 plus reference TRBV19 and TRBJ1-2, the full variable domain is DGGITQSPKYLFRKEGQNVTLSCEQNLNHDAMYWYRQDPGQGLRLIYYSQIVNDFQKGDIAEGYSVSREKKESFPLTVTSAQKNPTAFYLCASSTGQSSYGYTFGSGTRLTVV.

A few counts support this clone. The CDR3 end is not reached by the read, which stops 3 residues before it; the germline J gene fills it in. The chain links TRBV6-2 or TRBV6-3 to TRBJ1-5; no definite D call. V was trimmed by 5 bases and J by 8 bases, leaving 16 bases between them. The CDR3 has 14 amino acids. The germline V gene has CDR1 MNHEY and CDR2 SVGEGT. Partial CDR3 DNA: TGTGCCAGCAGTCCTGGGCGTCCCTCGGAGCCC. Its translation is CASSPGRPSEP. The whole CDR3 reads CASSPGRPSEPQHF.

For this clone: The read terminates 3 residues ahead of where the CDR3 ends, so the germline J gene completes it. Other DNA sequences from this sample encode an identical CDR3 as well. The J gene is TRBJ1-2, the V gene TRBV18; 7 nucleotides line up with TRBD1. The CDR3 spans 14 residues. V trimming: 6 bases; J trimming: 4 bases; junction bases outside the gene matches: 8. Germline lookup yields CDR1 KGHSH and CDR2 LQKENI. CDR3 DNA (partial): TGTGCCAGCTCGCCTCCGGGACAGCTCTATGGC. Translation: CASSPPGQLYG. The entire CDR3 sequence reads CASSPPGQLYGYTF.

This clone is medium-sized in the sample. The sequenced fragment ends 3 residues before the CDR3 boundary, so the rest is inferred from the germline J gene. V is TRBV9 and J is TRBJ2-5; TRBD2 agrees at 8 bases. This CDR3 contains 15 residues. Trimming removed 2 bases from V and 5 bases from J; junction bases left unmatched: 8. CDR1 is SGDLS, CDR2 YYNGEE, per germline. The DNA read from the CDR3 is TGTGCCAGCAGCGTTCGCGGGAGGTTCGGGGAGACC. It specifies CASSVRGRFGET. Given in full, the CDR3 is CASSVRGRFGETQYF.

In regard to this clone: The read gets to within 3 residues of the CDR3 end, and the germline J gene fills in the rest. The rearrangement uses TRBV19 and TRBJ1-1, with 7 bases aligning to TRBD1. Germline loops: CDR1 LNHDA, CDR2 SQIVND (reference sequence). The CDR3 has 14 residues. Trimming at V came to 7 bases and at J to 3 bases, leaving 8 bases not matched to a gene. CDR3 bases read: TGTGCCAGTAACTTACAGGGGAGGTACACTGAA. This encodes CASNLQGRYTE. The complete CDR3 reads CASNLQGRYTEAFF.

This clone was seen a few times. The CDR3 extends 3 residues past the end of the read, so its final part is completed from the germline J gene. The genes are TRBV7-2 and TRBJ2-1; 10 positions match TRBD1. CDR3 length: 15 residues. The trim removed 4 bases at V and 6 bases at J, leaving 6 bases unmatched. Germline V lookup: CDR1 SGHTA, CDR2 FQGNSA. The CDR3 bases that were read are TGTGCCAGCAGCTCCGGCAGGGACAGGGGCAATGAG. Translating it yields CASSSGRDRGNE. The full CDR3 protein reads CASSSGRDRGNEQFF.

This clone was recorded a few times. The read halts 3 residues ahead of the CDR3 end, with the missing end drawn from the germline J gene. The rearrangement links TRBV18 to TRBJ1-4, with D unclear. Germline values: CDR1 KGHSH, CDR2 LQKENI. CDR3 size: 11 residues. The sequenced part of the CDR3 DNA is TGTGCCAGCTCACCGGAACAGAAA. This encodes CASSPEQK. In full, the CDR3 reads CASSPEQKLFF.

As for this clone: The read is 3 residues too short to cover the CDR3 end, so that end is filled in from the germline J gene. The chain couples TRBV7-6 to TRBJ1-5; no clear D. The V and J ends lost 2 bases and 6 bases respectively, with 14 bases between them. CDR3 length: 15 amino acids. Germline loops: CDR1 SGHVS, CDR2 FNYEAQ. The covered CDR3 bases are TGTGCCAGCAGCTTAAAGAGGGTTGTGGGTCAGCCC. Translating gives CASSLKRVVGQP. The full CDR3 is CASSLKRVVGQPQHF.

Points on this clone: The CDR3 goes on 3 residues after the read ends, and that part is filled in from the germline J gene. The chain carries TRBV19 and TRBJ2-5; tentative D call: TRBD1 (5 bases). This CDR3 spans 14 amino acids. The V and J ends lost 6 bases and 4 bases respectively, with 15 bases between them. Germline lookup yields CDR1 LNHDA and CDR2 SQIVND (reference sequence). The CDR3 protein is CASSGGQIGETQYF. Incomplete CDR3 DNA: TGTGCCAGTAGCGGTGGACAAATTGGAGAGACC.